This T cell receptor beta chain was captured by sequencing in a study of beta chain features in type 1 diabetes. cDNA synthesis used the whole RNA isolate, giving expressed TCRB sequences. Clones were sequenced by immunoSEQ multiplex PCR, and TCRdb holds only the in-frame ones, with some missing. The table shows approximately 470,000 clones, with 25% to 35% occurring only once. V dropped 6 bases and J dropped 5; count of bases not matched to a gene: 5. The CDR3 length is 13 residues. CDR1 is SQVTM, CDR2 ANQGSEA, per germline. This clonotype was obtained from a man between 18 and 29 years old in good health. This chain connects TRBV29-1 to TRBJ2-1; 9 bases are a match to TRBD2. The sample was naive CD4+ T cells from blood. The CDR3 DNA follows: TGCAGCGTCCAGCGGGAGGCCCACAATGAGCAGTTCTTC. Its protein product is CSVQREAHNEQFF.